This TCR beta chain was found in a study of multiple sclerosis patients with progressive multifocal leukoencephalopathy (dated by TCRdb to between 2018 and 2020). Background on the whole study: Peripheral T and B cells were examined in MS patients who developed PML (4 under natalizumab, 1 after alemtuzumab) and in treated patients who did not develop PML. The study aimed to detect JC virus-specific or public T-cell expansions arising at the time of PML onset. Longitudinal follow-up was performed in two natalizumab-treated patients who later developed PML, from before therapy through 6 and 12 months to PML onset. The study at large found these results: Only PML patients had TRB clones above 0.5% frequency, but the clones expanded at PML onset were already present before and during natalizumab therapy. Less diverse TRB repertoires in most PML patients were suggested by lower normalized Shannon entropy, whereas values near 1 were observed in the natalizumab-treated controls. Analysis was restricted to peripheral blood, although for natalizumab-associated PML, cerebrospinal fluid or brain lymphocytes might be more informative. At the time PML developed, no common TRBV or TRBJ gene usage or preferential TRBV-TRBJ pairings were detected. Because the cohort was small and descriptive, it remained unclear whether the findings reflect JC virus infection or general immunocompromise.

Clipping removes 4 bases from V and 6 bases from J, with 14 as the unmatched junction base count. Its CDR3 holds 16 amino acids, cysteine through phenylalanine. Of all the DNA, just the CDR3 is kept, 48 bases in frame from base 1. CDR1 is given as MGHRA and CDR2 as YSYEKL, both from the germline V gene. As to this clone: The antigen this receptor binds is unknown. No quality values exist for individual bases; no much larger clone is one base distant.

The time point label here, explained by the study, means: time of PML onset. What this sample's treatment or condition label stands for: on natalizumab therapy at sampling. PML diagnosis was based on clinical and MRI findings and was confirmed by detection of JC virus DNA in cerebrospinal fluid. In the natalizumab-treated patients, PML was found to develop after between roughly 15 and 56 months of natalizumab therapy. Interferon beta had previously been received by all listed patients, and all PML patients were female. T3 blood samples were collected at the time of PML onset. Ficoll-Hypaque density gradient centrifugation was used to isolate peripheral blood mononuclear cells. The immunoSEQ two-step multiplex PCR at survey-level depth was used to amplify TRB CDR3 regions from genomic DNA. Synthetic inline TR CDR3 controls covering all V-J pairings were spiked into each PCR to estimate template counts and remove amplification bias. Reads were processed so that amplification and sequencing bias were reduced, and quantification was performed against synthetic TR CDR3 analogs. From the authors' description of their analysis: In ImmunoSEQ Analyzer, raw data were processed so that out-of-frame sequences and CDR3s with stop codons were removed, with gene names following IMGT nomenclature. Normalized Shannon entropy, defined as 1 minus Pielou's evenness, served as the summary measure of repertoire diversity. Only TRB sequences sharing the V gene, the J gene and the CDR3 were counted as identical. Public PML clonotypes were defined as CDR3s shared by two or more PML-onset samples but absent from earlier samples, from controls, and from public databases. Skylign with the observed count method was used to analyze CDR3 amino acid composition at each position. Imported from immuneACCESS, the table was reduced by TCRdb to in-frame sequences with V and J called. These copies leave out some clones; in studies compared against another copy, an unresolved V gene accounts for under half, and the cause of the remainder is not known. The V and J calls and clone size were taken over from that table, and D and trimming were inferred from the DNA. The sample table shows over 25,000 clones, and about 88% are seen once. The top ten clones comprise 3% to 3.5% of the sample.

The receptor chain draws on TRBV4-1 and TRBJ2-7, with 8 junctional bases fitting TRBD1. The TCR was taken from a human donor with progressive multifocal leukoencephalopathy. The sample was PBMCs, taken from a patient treated with natalizumab. The nucleotide sequence reads as follows: TGCGCCAGCAGCCGCTACTTGGACAGGGTAATGGGCGAGCAGTACTTC. It translates to CASSRYLDRVMGEQYF.